This TCR beta chain is from a study of early T cells in non-severe SARS-CoV-2 infection. Study-level information: Chains stayed unpaired after sequencing of bulk RNA from unsorted whole blood.

The TCR library protocol attached unique molecular identifiers to the individual cDNA molecules. TCRdb passed the 5' RACE reads through MiXCR, listing each CDR3 protein once. The sample records about 66,000 distinct CDR3 sequences, roughly 13% being singletons. This clonotype came up a few times. Between the trimmed V and J ends, which lost 4 bases and 3 bases, there was a span of 7 bases. The germline gives CDR1 SGHVS, CDR2 FQNEAQ. The CDR3 is 13 residues long. The receptor was derived from an adult who was a healthcare worker with PCR-confirmed SARS-CoV-2 infection or an uninfected control (not recorded which). Sequencing input: whole blood. The J gene is TRBJ1-5, the V gene TRBV7-8, with D maybe TRBD1 (5 bases). CDR3 sequence reads: CASSWTTNQPQHF. In DNA form, the CDR3 reads TGTGCCAGCAGCTGGACAACCAATCAGCCCCAGCATTTT. Looking up the rest from reference TRBV7-8 and TRBJ1-5 gives the full variable domain: GAGVSQSPRYKVAKRGQDVALRCDPISGHVSLFWYQQALGQGPEFLTYFQNEAQLDKSGLPSDRFFAERPEGSVSTLKIQRTQQEDSAVYLCASSWTTNQPQHFGDGTRLSIL.